This TCR beta chain was sequenced for a study of CD8 T cells in ankylosing spondylitis. The TCR beta libraries were generated through quantitative 5'-RACE incorporating molecular barcodes. TCRdb processed the 5' RACE reads anew with MiXCR; each CDR3 protein has one entry. Counted here are about 170,000 distinct CDR3 sequences, approximately 16% occurring once; the ten biggest clones make up under 9%. In this sample, this clonotype turned up many times. Its antigen is as yet unknown. At one boundary the junction diverges from the germline segment, which might be a read error. Study findings and constraints: Characteristic of ankylosing spondylitis blood, it appeared, was a TCR beta motif comprising 7 to 9 highly homologous variants. Reportedly, disease-linked clones are significantly enriched in ankylosing spondylitis patients' matched synovial fluid. Prior work had noted some motif variants in reactive arthritis blood and synovial fluid.

The germline V gene has CDR1 SGHRS and CDR2 YFSETQ. This CDR3 contains 15 residues. V gene TRBV5-1 combines with J gene TRBJ2-7, with TRBD2 identical over 14 bases. This clonotype was sampled from a male donor with ankylosing spondylitis or in good health (not recorded which). The sequencing input was blood, either unsorted or a sorted T cell fraction (not recorded which). In nucleotides, the CDR3 is TGTGCCAGCAGTTTGGGACTAGCGGGAGCCTACGAGCAGTACTTC. Translated: CASSLGLAGAYEQYF.